The 11 T cell receptor beta chains below were found in one sample sequenced in a study of cytomegalovirus exposure and HLA in healthy donors. Method: immunoSEQ multiplex PCR; TCRdb's copy keeps in-frame clones and lacks some. The sample lists roughly 260,000 clones; 85% to 90% were seen once. Sequences were obtained from PBMCs. These receptors all come from a woman aged 18-29 years in good health and CMV-seronegative.

The gene calls are TRBV7-6 and TRBJ2-1; D might be TRBD2 (5 bases). The CDR3 consists of 17 residues. Trimming left V 1 base short and J 0 bases short, with 13 bases between. The germline V gene encodes CDR1 SGHVS and CDR2 FNYEAQ. DNA of the CDR3: TGTGCCAGCAGCTTAGATTGGGTAGGGAGCTCCTACAATGAGCAGTTCTTC. The encoded protein is CASSLDWVGSSYNEQFF.

This chain uses TRBV5-1 with TRBJ2-5, with 13 bases identical to TRBD2. The CDR3 has 15 residues. CDR1 is SGHRS and CDR2 is YFSETQ in the germline V gene. V lost 4 bases and J lost 3; bases outside the gene matches: 3. CDR3 in DNA: TGCGCCAGCAGCCGGACTAGCGGGAGAGAAGAGACCCAGTACTTC. It codes for CASSRTSGREETQYF. Looking up the rest from reference TRBV5-1 and TRBJ2-5 gives the full variable domain: KAGVTQTPRYLIKTRGQQVTLSCSPISGHRSVSWYQQTPGQGLQFLFEYFSETQRNKGNFPGRFSGRQFSNSRSEMNVSTLELGDSALYLCASSRTSGREETQYFGPGTRLLVL.

This chain joins TRBV6-1 and TRBJ2-3, with 8 bases that match TRBD1. Germline values: CDR1 MNHNS, CDR2 SASEGT. The V and J ends lost 7 bases and 0 bases, in that order; junction bases with no gene match: 6. There are 15 residues in the CDR3. The CDR3 sequence: CASTLRGRSTDTQYF. The CDR3, as DNA: TGTGCCAGCACCCTCAGGGGGCGTAGCACAGATACGCAGTATTTT.

V is TRBV7-2 and J is TRBJ1-5, with TRBD1 matching 7 bases. The ends lost 4 bases at V and 0 bases at J; junction bases unmatched: 3. The germline V gene has CDR1 SGHTA and CDR2 FQGNSA. This CDR3 comprises 15 residues. The CDR3 is CASSSGQDSNQPQHF. CDR3 sequence (DNA): TGTGCCAGCAGCTCCGGACAGGATAGCAATCAGCCCCAGCATTTT.

This chain joins TRBV2 and TRBJ1-1, with 7 positions matching TRBD1. CDR1 and CDR2 (germline): SNHLY, FYNNEI. This CDR3 region has 14 residues. The junction had 11 bases not matched to a gene; V was cut back by 8 bases and J by 5 bases. In DNA form, the CDR3 reads TGTGCCAGCGACCCTCGGCAGGGGGTTACTGAAGCTTTCTTT. Amino acids: CASDPRQGVTEAFF.

The V call is TRBV7-8, the J call TRBJ2-2, with TRBD1 identical over 8 bases. Unmatched junction bases numbered 13, after V lost 4 bases and J lost 6 bases. CDR1 and CDR2 (germline): SGHVS, FQNEAQ. This CDR3 has 17 amino acids. CDR3 in amino acids: CASSYLIRQGWPGELFF. As DNA, the CDR3 is TGTGCCAGCAGCTACTTGATACGACAGGGGTGGCCCGGGGAGCTGTTTTTT.

The chain links TRBV28 to TRBJ2-7, with 10 positions matching TRBD1. Per the germline V gene, CDR1 is MDHEN and CDR2 is SYDVKM. This CDR3 is 19 amino acids long. The V gene end was trimmed by 4 bases and the J gene end by 5 bases; junction bases not matched to a gene: 20. CDR3 protein: CASSYPIIGQGVPRDEQYF. In DNA form, the CDR3 reads TGTGCCAGCAGTTACCCCATAATAGGACAGGGGGTTCCTCGCGACGAGCAGTACTTC.

The rearrangement uses TRBV7-2 and TRBJ1-5, with 9 bases lining up with TRBD1. The V segment lost 4 bases and the J segment 5 bases; nucleotides outside the gene matches: 3. Germline V lookup: CDR1 SGHTA, CDR2 FQGNSA. CDR3 length equals 14 residues. The CDR3 loop reads CASSSGQGHQPQHF. The CDR3 region has the DNA TGTGCCAGCAGCTCCGGACAGGGGCATCAGCCCCAGCATTTT.

The chain carries TRBV2 and TRBJ2-4, with D possibly being TRBD1 (6 bases). Germline CDR1 and CDR2: SNHLY and FYNNEI. The CDR3 has 14 amino acids. Deletions cut 4 bases from V and 8 bases from J, with 15 bases between. The CDR3 loop is CASSAGAGPYIQYF. CDR3 in DNA: TGTGCCAGCAGTGCAGGGGCAGGGCCATACATTCAGTACTTC.

The V and J genes are TRBV11-2 and TRBJ1-6; 7 bases are shared with TRBD1. CDR3 length: 15 residues. Losses at the gene ends were 3 bases for V and 7 bases for J; bases not matched to a gene: 6. The germline CDR1 and CDR2 sequences are SGHAT and FQNNGV. CDR3 in DNA: TGTGCCAGCAGCTTGGGGGGACAGCCAAATTCACCCCTCCACTTT. Its protein product is CASSLGGQPNSPLHF.

There are a few counts of this clone. The chain recombines TRBV4-1 with TRBJ1-6; no clear D gene. This CDR3 has 18 residues. Trimming shortened V by 1 base and J by 0 bases, and 13 bases separated the two germline ends. CDR1 is MGHRA, CDR2 YSYEKL, per germline. The CDR3 DNA reads as TGCGCCAGCAGCCAAGTCCTCTCTACGGGCTCCTATAATTCACCCCTCCACTTT. Protein product: CASSQVLSTGSYNSPLHF.